This T cell receptor (beta chain) emerged from a study of blood T cell repertoires in COVID-19. Across the whole study: Some COVID-19 samples were acute and others convalescent; all came from the United States, Italy and Spain. From T cells, B-cell-depleted T cells, or PBMCs came the material, which was cDNA or gDNA.

Assay: immunoSEQ multiplex PCR; the TCRdb copy retains only in-frame clones and omits some. The data show 200,000 to 250,000 clones, 75% to 85% seen once. CDR3 length equals 12 residues. The germline V and J ends were trimmed by 8 bases and 1 base, with 8 bases remaining between them. Germline CDR1 and CDR2: ENHRY and SYGVKD. Patients from Seattle were sampled longitudinally, starting during active infection. This clone has a single count. The same CDR3 is also encoded by other DNA sequences in this sample. The sequenced material came from peripheral blood. The rearrangement uses TRBV10-3 and TRBJ1-1, with D unclear. This sequence was found in an elderly woman with COVID-19, enrolled during active disease. DNA for the CDR3: TGTGCCATCCGAGGCACGAACACTGAAGCTTTCTTT. Its protein product is CAIRGTNTEAFF.